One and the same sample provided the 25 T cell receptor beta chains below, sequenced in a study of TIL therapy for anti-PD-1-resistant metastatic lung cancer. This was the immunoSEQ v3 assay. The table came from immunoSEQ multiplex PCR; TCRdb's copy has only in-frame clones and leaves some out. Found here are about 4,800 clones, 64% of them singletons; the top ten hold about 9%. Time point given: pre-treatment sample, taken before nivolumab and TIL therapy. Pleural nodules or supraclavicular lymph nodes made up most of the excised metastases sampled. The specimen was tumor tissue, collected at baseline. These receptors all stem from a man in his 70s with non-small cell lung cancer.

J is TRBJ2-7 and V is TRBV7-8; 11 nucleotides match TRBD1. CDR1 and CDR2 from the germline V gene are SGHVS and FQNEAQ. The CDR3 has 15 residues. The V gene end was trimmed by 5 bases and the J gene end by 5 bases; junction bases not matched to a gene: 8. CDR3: CASSLRDRGTDEQYF. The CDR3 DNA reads TGTGCCAGCAGCCTCCGGGACAGGGGGACCGACGAGCAGTACTTC.

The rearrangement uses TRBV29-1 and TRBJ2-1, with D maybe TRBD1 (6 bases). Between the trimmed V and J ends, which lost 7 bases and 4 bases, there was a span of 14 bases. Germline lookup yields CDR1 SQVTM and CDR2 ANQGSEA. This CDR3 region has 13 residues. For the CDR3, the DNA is TGCAGCGCTATGGGACATGGATACAATGAGCAGTTCTTC. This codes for CSAMGHGYNEQFF.

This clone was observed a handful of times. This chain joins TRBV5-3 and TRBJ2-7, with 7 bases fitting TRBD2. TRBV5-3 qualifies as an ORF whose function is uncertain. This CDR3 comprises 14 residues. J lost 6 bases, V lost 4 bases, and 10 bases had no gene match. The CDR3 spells CARSLGLVRCEQYF. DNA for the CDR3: TGTGCCAGAAGCCTAGGACTAGTCCGCTGCGAGCAGTACTTC.

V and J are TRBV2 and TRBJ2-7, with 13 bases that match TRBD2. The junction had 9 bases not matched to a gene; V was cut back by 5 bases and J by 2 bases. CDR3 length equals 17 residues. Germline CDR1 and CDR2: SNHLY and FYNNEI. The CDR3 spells CASSLRLAGGRAYEQYF. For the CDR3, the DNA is TGTGCCAGCAGTCTAAGACTAGCGGGAGGAAGGGCCTACGAGCAGTACTTC.

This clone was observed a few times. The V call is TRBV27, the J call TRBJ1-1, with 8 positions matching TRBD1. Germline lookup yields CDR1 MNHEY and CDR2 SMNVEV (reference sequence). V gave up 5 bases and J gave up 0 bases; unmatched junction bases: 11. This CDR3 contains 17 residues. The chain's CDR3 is CASSPDRVGLMNTEAFF. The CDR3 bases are TGTGCCAGCAGTCCGGACAGGGTGGGGTTAATGAACACTGAAGCTTTCTTT.

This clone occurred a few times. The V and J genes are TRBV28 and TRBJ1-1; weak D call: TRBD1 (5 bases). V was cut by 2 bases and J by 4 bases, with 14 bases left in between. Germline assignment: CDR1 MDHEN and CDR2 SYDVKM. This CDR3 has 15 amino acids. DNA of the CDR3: TGTGCCAGCAGTTTAATCACAGGTTGGCGCACTGAAGCTTTCTTT. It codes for CASSLITGWRTEAFF.

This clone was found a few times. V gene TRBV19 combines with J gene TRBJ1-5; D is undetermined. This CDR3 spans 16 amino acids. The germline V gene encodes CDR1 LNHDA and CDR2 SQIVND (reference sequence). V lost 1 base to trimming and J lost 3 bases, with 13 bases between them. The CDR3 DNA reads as TGTGCCAGTAGTATAGTTACGGGGTCCAACAATCAGCCCCAGCATTTT. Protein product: CASSIVTGSNNQPQHF.

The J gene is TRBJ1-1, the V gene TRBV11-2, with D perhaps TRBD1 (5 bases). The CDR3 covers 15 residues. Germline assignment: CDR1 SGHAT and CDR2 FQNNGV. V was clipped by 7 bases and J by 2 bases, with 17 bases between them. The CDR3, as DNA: TGTGCCAGCAACTCGGGGGGTACAGGAAACACTGAAGCTTTCTTT. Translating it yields CASNSGGTGNTEAFF.

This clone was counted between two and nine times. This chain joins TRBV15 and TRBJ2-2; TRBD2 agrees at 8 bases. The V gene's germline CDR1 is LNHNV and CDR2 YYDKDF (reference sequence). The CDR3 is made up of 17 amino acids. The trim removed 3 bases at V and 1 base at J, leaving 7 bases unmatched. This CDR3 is CATSSFLLAGNTGELFF. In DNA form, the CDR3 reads TGTGCCACCAGCAGTTTCCTTCTAGCGGGGAACACCGGGGAGCTGTTTTTT. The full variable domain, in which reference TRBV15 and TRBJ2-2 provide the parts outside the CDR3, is DAMVIQNPRYQVTQFGKPVTLSCSQTLNHNVMYWYQQKSSQAPKLLFHYYDKDFNNEADTPDNFQSRRPNTSFCFLDIRSPGLGDTAMYLCATSSFLLAGNTGELFFGEGSRLTVL.

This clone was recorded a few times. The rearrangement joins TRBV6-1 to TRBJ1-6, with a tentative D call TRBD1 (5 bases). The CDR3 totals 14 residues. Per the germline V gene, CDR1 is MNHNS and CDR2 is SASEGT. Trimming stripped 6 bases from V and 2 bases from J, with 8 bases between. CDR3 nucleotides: TGTGCCAGCAGCTCGGGGCCCTATAATTCACCCCTCCACTTT. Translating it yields CASSSGPYNSPLHF.

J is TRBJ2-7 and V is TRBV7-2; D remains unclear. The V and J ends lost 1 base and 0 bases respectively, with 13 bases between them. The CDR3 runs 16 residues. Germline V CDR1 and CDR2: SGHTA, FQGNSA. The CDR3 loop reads CASSLGRHAISYEQYF. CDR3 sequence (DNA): TGTGCCAGCAGCTTAGGGAGACATGCCATCTCCTACGAGCAGTACTTC. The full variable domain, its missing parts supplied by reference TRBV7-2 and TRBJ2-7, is GAGVSQSPSNKVTEKGKDVELRCDPISGHTALYWYRQSLGQGLEFLIYFQGNSAPDKSGLPSDRFSAERTGGSVSTLTIQRTQQEDSAVYLCASSLGRHAISYEQYFGPGTRLTVT.

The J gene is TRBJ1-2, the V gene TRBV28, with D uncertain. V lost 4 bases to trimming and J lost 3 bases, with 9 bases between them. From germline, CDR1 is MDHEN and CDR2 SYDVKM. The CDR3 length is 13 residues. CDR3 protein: CASSSDGYYGYTF. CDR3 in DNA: TGTGCCAGCAGTTCCGACGGCTACTATGGCTACACCTTC.

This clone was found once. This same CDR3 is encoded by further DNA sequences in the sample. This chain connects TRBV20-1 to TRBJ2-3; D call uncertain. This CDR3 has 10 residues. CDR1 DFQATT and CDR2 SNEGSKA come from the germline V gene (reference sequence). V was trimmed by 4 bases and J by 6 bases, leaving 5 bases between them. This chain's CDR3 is CSATWDTQYF. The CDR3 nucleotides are TGCAGTGCTACCTGGGATACGCAGTATTTT.

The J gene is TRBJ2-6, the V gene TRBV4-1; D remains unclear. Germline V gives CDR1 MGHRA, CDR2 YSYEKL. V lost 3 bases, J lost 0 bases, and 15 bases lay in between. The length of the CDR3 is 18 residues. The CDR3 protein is CASSQGSGPHSGANVLTF. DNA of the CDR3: TGCGCCAGCAGCCAGGGCTCCGGGCCACACTCTGGGGCCAACGTCCTGACTTTC.

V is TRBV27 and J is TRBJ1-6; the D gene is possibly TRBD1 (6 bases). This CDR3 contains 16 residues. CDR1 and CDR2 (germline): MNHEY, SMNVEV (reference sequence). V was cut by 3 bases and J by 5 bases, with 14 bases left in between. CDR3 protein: CASSLRTAGNNSPLHF. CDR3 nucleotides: TGTGCCAGCAGTTTGCGGACAGCTGGCAATAATTCACCCCTCCACTTT.

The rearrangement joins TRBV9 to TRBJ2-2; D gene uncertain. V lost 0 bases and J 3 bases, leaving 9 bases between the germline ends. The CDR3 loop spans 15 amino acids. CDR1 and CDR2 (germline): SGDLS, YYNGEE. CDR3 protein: CASSVEDQHTGELFF. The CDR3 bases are TGTGCCAGCAGCGTAGAGGACCAACACACCGGGGAGCTGTTTTTT.

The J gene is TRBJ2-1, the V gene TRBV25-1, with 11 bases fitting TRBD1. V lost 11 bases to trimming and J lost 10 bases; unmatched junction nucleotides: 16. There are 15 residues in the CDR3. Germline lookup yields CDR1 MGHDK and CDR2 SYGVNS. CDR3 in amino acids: CAASRDRGEFGEQFF. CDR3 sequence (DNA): TGTGCCGCCTCACGGGACAGGGGGGAGTTTGGGGAGCAGTTCTTC.

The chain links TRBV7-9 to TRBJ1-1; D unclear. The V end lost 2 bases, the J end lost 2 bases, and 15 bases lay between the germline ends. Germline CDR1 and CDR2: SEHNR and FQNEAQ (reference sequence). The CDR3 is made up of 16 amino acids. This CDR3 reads CASSLQSVVGNTEAFF. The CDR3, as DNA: TGTGCCAGCAGCTTACAGTCAGTTGTGGGAAACACTGAAGCTTTCTTT.

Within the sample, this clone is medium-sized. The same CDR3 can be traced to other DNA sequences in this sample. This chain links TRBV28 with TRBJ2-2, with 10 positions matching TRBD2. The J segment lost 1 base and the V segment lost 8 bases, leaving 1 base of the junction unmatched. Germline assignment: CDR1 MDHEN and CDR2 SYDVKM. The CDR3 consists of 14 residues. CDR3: CASLAGGNTGELFF. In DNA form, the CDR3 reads TGTGCCAGCTTAGCGGGAGGGAACACCGGGGAGCTGTTTTTT. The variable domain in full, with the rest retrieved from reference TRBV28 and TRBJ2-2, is DVKVTQSSRYLVKRTGEKVFLECVQDMDHENMFWYRQDPGLGLRLIYFSYDVKMKEKGDIPEGYSVSREKKERFSLILESASTNQTSMYLCASLAGGNTGELFFGEGSRLTVL.

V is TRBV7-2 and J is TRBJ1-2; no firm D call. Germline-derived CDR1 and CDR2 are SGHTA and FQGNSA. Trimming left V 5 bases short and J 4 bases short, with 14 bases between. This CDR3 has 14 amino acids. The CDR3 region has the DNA TGTGCCAGCAGCACCAGTCAGGCGGGCTATGGCTACACCTTC. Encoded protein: CASSTSQAGYGYTF.

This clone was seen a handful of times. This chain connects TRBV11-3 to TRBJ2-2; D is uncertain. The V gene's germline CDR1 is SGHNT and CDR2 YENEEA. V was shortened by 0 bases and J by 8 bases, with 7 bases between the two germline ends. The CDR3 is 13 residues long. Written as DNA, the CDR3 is TGTGCCAGCAGCTTAGATGGTCTTGGGGAGCTGTTTTTT. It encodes CASSLDGLGELFF.

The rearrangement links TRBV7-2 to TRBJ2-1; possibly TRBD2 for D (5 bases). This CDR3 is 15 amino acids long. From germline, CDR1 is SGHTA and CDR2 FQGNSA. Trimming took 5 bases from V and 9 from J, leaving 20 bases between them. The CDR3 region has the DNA TGTGCCAGCAGCCTCACTAGTACACATATCGGTGAGCAGTTCTTC. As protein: CASSLTSTHIGEQFF.

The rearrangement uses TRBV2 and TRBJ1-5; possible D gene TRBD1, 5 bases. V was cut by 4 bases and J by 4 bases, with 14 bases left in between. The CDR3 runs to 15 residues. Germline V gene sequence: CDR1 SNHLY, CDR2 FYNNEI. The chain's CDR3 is CASSGTGRSNQPQHF. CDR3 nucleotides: TGTGCCAGCAGTGGAACGGGACGGAGTAATCAGCCCCAGCATTTT. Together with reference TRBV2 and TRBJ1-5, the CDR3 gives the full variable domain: EPEVTQTPSHQVTQMGQEVILRCVPISNHLYFYWYRQILGQKVEFLVSFYNNEISEKSEIFDDQFSVERPDGSNFTLKIRSTKLEDSAMYFCASSGTGRSNQPQHFGDGTRLSIL.

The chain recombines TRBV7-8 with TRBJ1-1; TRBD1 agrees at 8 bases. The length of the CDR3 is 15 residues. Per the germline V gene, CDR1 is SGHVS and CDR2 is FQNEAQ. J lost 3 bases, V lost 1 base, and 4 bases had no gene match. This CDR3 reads CASSLETGEDTEAFF. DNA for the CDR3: TGTGCCAGCAGCTTAGAGACAGGGGAGGACACTGAAGCTTTCTTT.

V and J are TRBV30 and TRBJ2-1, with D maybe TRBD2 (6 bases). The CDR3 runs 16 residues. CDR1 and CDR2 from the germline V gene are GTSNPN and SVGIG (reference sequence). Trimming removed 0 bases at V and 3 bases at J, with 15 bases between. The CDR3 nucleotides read TGTGCCTGGAGTGTACCGGAGGGAACCAACTACAATGAGCAGTTCTTC. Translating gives CAWSVPEGTNYNEQFF.